The clone carrying this T cell receptor (beta chain) was counted only a few times. This sample stems from a study of cytomegalovirus exposure and HLA in healthy donors. The length of the CDR3 is 15 residues. Germline CDR1 and CDR2: SGHDT and YYEEEE. The V end was cut by 0 bases, the J end by 4 bases, with 13 bases between. Primers included in the PCR were 60 Vbeta and 13 Jbeta primers. Assay used: immunoSEQ multiplex PCR; TCRdb lists only in-frame clones, some missing. The sample lists over 150,000 clones; just under 75% were seen once. Sequenced material: PBMCs. V usage is TRBV5-6 and J usage is TRBJ1-2, with D perhaps TRBD1 (6 bases). This clonotype was sampled from a young man in good health and CMV-seropositive. Written as DNA, the CDR3 is TGTGCCAGCAGCTTGGGGGGGCGCGCAATCTATGGCTACACCTTC. This translates into CASSLGGRAIYGYTF.